These 25 T cell receptor beta chains were all obtained from the same sample, sequenced in a study of chemoradiotherapy in HPV16-positive cancers. Only in-frame clones appear in the TCRdb table, and some are missing; sequencing was by immunoSEQ multiplex PCR. The data contain thousands of clones, approximately 84% of them seen just once; the ten biggest clones take up 15% to 20%. The starting material was tumor tissue, obtained from a patient who underwent chemoradiotherapy. The receptors come from a human donor with HPV-associated anogenital cancer.

The chain joins TRBV7-2 to TRBJ1-2, with TRBD1 as a possible D gene (6 bases). Trimming took off 1 base at V and 4 bases at J, with 10 bases between the two ends. Looked up from germline, CDR1 is SGHTA and CDR2 is FQGNSA. The length of the CDR3 is 14 residues. DNA for the CDR3: TGTGCCAGCAGCTTAGGTTACAGGGCCTATGGCTACACCTTC. It yields the protein CASSLGYRAYGYTF. Full variable domain (remainder filled in from reference TRBV7-2 and TRBJ1-2): GAGVSQSPSNKVTEKGKDVELRCDPISGHTALYWYRQSLGQGLEFLIYFQGNSAPDKSGLPSDRFSAERTGGSVSTLTIQRTQQEDSAVYLCASSLGYRAYGYTFGSGTRLTVV.

In its sample, this clone ranks as medium-sized. CDR3 sequence: CASSLSITGGVGAFF. CDR3 DNA sequence: TGTGCCAGCAGCCTATCGATTACAGGGGGTGTGGGAGCTTTCTTT. The gene calls are TRBV6-5 and TRBJ1-1, with 8 positions matching TRBD1. With V trimmed by 6 bases and J by 10 bases, 16 bases remained unmatched. This CDR3 region has 15 residues. CDR1 is MNHEY and CDR2 is SVGAGI in the germline V gene.

The CDR3 nucleotides are TGTGCCAGCAGCCCTCACCCCAATGAGCAGTTCTTC. Translation gives CASSPHPNEQFF. The chain carries TRBV13 and TRBJ2-1; D unresolved. The CDR3 sequence is 12 residues long. CDR1 is PRHDT, CDR2 FYEKMQ, per germline (reference sequence). Trimming removed 5 bases from V and 6 bases from J, with 8 bases in between.

A single count supports this clone. The rearrangement links TRBV6-1 to TRBJ1-2; a weak D match, TRBD1 (5 bases). V was clipped by 5 bases and J by 7 bases, with 17 bases between them. This CDR3 has 14 amino acids. Germline V gene sequence: CDR1 MNHNS, CDR2 SASEGT. The chain's CDR3 is CASSSLLDRPGYTF. The CDR3 nucleotides are TGTGCCAGCAGTTCCTTACTCGACAGACCTGGCTACACCTTC.

V usage is TRBV27 and J usage is TRBJ2-3; 11 bases are a match to TRBD2. The CDR3 is 18 residues long. CDR1 and CDR2 (germline): MNHEY, SMNVEV (reference sequence). J lost 0 bases, V lost 5 bases, and 10 bases had no gene match. The CDR3 protein is CASSPLLLAGVSTDTQYF. The CDR3 bases are TGTGCCAGCAGTCCTCTACTACTAGCGGGGGTGAGCACAGATACGCAGTATTTT.

This clone showed up just a few times. The chain employs TRBV4-1 and TRBJ1-4; no clear D. The CDR3 runs to 12 residues. Germline loops: CDR1 MGHRA, CDR2 YSYEKL. V was trimmed by 4 bases and J by 8 bases, leaving 8 bases between them. The DNA of the CDR3 is TGCGCCAGCAGCCCTGGACGAGAAAAACTGTTTTTT. Its protein product is CASSPGREKLFF.

This sequence joins TRBV27 and TRBJ1-3; D might be TRBD1 (6 bases). CDR1 is MNHEY, CDR2 SMNVEV, per germline (reference sequence). V dropped 8 bases and J dropped 0 bases, with 11 bases sitting between them. CDR3 length: 14 residues. CDR3 sequence: CASQGQSSGNTIYF. The CDR3 DNA reads as TGTGCCAGCCAGGGACAATCCTCTGGAAACACCATATATTTT.

The V call is TRBV6-5, the J call TRBJ2-6; TRBD2 aligns across 7 bases. The CDR3 sequence is 14 residues long. The germline V gene has CDR1 MNHEY and CDR2 SVGAGI. The V and J ends lost 8 bases and 4 bases, in that order; junction bases with no gene match: 5. DNA for the CDR3: TGTGCCAGCGGGAGGGTCTCCGGGGCCAACGTCCTGACTTTC. Its translation is CASGRVSGANVLTF.

The chain carries TRBV7-8 and TRBJ2-1, with 14 bases lining up with TRBD2. CDR3 length: 19 residues. J was trimmed by 6 bases and V by 6 bases; bases with no gene match: 16. Germline CDR1 is SGHVS and CDR2 is FQNEAQ. The chain's CDR3 is CASRRYPGTSGRPINEQFF. In DNA, the CDR3 is TGTGCCAGCAGAAGATATCCCGGGACTAGCGGGAGACCAATCAATGAGCAGTTCTTC.

CDR3 protein: CASSLKQGKRDTEAFF. The DNA for the CDR3 is TGTGCCAGCTCACTTAAACAGGGAAAGCGGGACACTGAAGCTTTCTTT. V gene TRBV18 combines with J gene TRBJ1-1, with D possibly matching TRBD1 (6 bases). The V end was cut by 4 bases, the J end by 3 bases, with 18 bases between. Germline CDR1 and CDR2: KGHSH and LQKENI. CDR3 length equals 16 residues.

The chain combines TRBV5-4 with TRBJ2-3; D might be TRBD1 or TRBD2, each matching 6 bases. Germline values: CDR1 SGHNT, CDR2 YYREEE (reference sequence). The CDR3 extends over 16 amino acids. With 0 bases removed from V and 2 bases from J, the gap between germline ends came to 13 bases. This chain's CDR3 is CASSLGGAVDTDTQYF. DNA for the CDR3: TGTGCCAGCAGCTTGGGGGGGGCCGTAGACACAGATACGCAGTATTTT.

This rearrangement joins TRBV11-2 to TRBJ2-1, with 15 positions matching TRBD2. Germline lookup yields CDR1 SGHAT and CDR2 FQNNGV. The length of the CDR3 is 19 residues. With 0 bases clipped from V and 3 bases from J, the junction kept 6 bases outside the gene matches. For the CDR3, the DNA is TGTGCCAGCAGCTTAGATGGGGGACTAGCGGGGGGCTACTACAATGAGCAGTTCTTC. It specifies CASSLDGGLAGGYYNEQFF.

V gene TRBV9 combines with J gene TRBJ1-1; a possible D gene is TRBD1 (5 bases). The CDR3 has 15 residues. Trimming shortened V by 4 bases and J by 1 base, and 14 bases separated the two germline ends. The V gene's germline CDR1 is SGDLS and CDR2 YYNGEE. In DNA form, the CDR3 reads TGTGCCAGCAGCACCGGGACCCTGGGGAACACTGAAGCTTTCTTT. Protein: CASSTGTLGNTEAFF. The variable domain in full, completed from reference TRBV9 and TRBJ1-1, reads DSGVTQTPKHLITATGQRVTLRCSPRSGDLSVYWYQQSLDQGLQFLIQYYNGEERAKGNILERFSAQQFPDLHSELNLSSLELGDSALYFCASSTGTLGNTEAFFGQGTRLTVV.

The chain links TRBV29-1 to TRBJ2-7; the D gene is possibly TRBD1 (6 bases). This CDR3 comprises 15 residues. The germline CDR1 and CDR2 sequences are SQVTM and ANQGSEA. V lost 3 bases, J lost 3 bases, and 18 bases lay in between. The CDR3 reads CSVDGGGQNSYEQYF. The CDR3 DNA reads as TGCAGCGTTGATGGGGGTGGACAGAATAGCTACGAGCAGTACTTC.

This chain joins TRBV2 and TRBJ2-3; D not certain. The CDR3 extends over 14 amino acids. Between the trimmed V and J ends, which lost 4 bases and 2 bases, there was a span of 10 bases. CDR1 is SNHLY and CDR2 is FYNNEI in the germline V gene. The CDR3 sequence is CASSAQDPTDTQYF. The CDR3 nucleotides are TGTGCCAGCAGTGCTCAGGACCCCACAGATACGCAGTATTTT.

The chain combines TRBV11-2 with TRBJ1-1, with D uncertain. From germline, CDR1 is SGHAT and CDR2 FQNNGV. Trimming took 3 bases from V and 0 from J, leaving 17 bases between them. This CDR3 comprises 17 residues. The DNA of the CDR3 is TGTGCCAGCAGCTTTGAACCCCTGAGGTTGTTGAACACTGAAGCTTTCTTT. Protein sequence: CASSFEPLRLLNTEAFF.

This clone has just one count. For the CDR3, the DNA is TGTGCCTGGAGTGCGATCCCAGGTGGGGGCTACACCTTC. This sequence encodes CAWSAIPGGGYTF. The chain links TRBV30 to TRBJ1-2; D gene ambiguous. CDR1 and CDR2 from the germline V gene are GTSNPN and SVGIG (reference sequence). This CDR3 region has 13 residues. Trimming shortened V by 1 base and J by 8 bases, and 14 bases separated the two germline ends.

This rearrangement joins TRBV13 to TRBJ1-6, with TRBD1 matching over 9 bases. The germline V gene encodes CDR1 PRHDT and CDR2 FYEKMQ (reference sequence). CDR3 size: 15 residues. V gave up 5 bases and J gave up 8 bases; unmatched junction bases: 7. For the CDR3, the DNA is TGTGCCAGCAGCACCACGGGACAGGGTTATTCACCCCTCCACTTT. This gives the protein CASSTTGQGYSPLHF.

This clone has just a few counts. The gene calls are TRBV5-4 and TRBJ1-6, with a weak D call TRBD1 (6 bases). The CDR3 extends over 14 amino acids. Trimming removed 4 bases at V and 9 bases at J, with 14 bases between. CDR1 and CDR2 (germline): SGHNT, YYREEE (reference sequence). CDR3 in DNA: TGTGCCAGCAGCCCCGGGCAGGGGAGTTCACCCCTCCACTTT. Amino acid sequence: CASSPGQGSSPLHF.

This clone was observed a single time. The CDR3 nucleotides read TGTGCCAGCAGCGTAGAGGCTAGGGCGAAATACAATGAGCAGTTCTTC. Translating gives CASSVEARAKYNEQFF. V is TRBV9 and J is TRBJ2-1; D is ambiguous. This CDR3 has 16 amino acids. Trimming stripped 0 bases from V and 4 bases from J, with 14 bases between. Germline V gene lookup returns CDR1 SGDLS and CDR2 YYNGEE.

This clone was counted between two and nine times. J is TRBJ1-2 and V is TRBV2, with unresolved D. V dropped 6 bases and J dropped 2 bases, with 10 bases sitting between them. This CDR3 contains 13 residues. Germline-derived CDR1 and CDR2 are SNHLY and FYNNEI. The CDR3 reads CASSVDTNYGYTF. CDR3 DNA sequence: TGTGCCAGCAGCGTTGACACCAACTATGGCTACACCTTC.

The V gene is TRBV18, the J gene TRBJ2-6, with TRBD1 identical over 9 bases. CDR1 and CDR2 from the germline V gene are KGHSH and LQKENI. J was trimmed by 0 bases and V by 1 base; bases with no gene match: 4. This CDR3 is built from 18 residues. The CDR3 region has the DNA TGTGCCAGCTCACCACGTGGACAGGGGAGCTCTGGGGCCAACGTCCTGACTTTC. Translated: CASSPRGQGSSGANVLTF.

The chain is built from TRBV7-9 and TRBJ2-4; 11 bases align to TRBD1. The J segment lost 4 bases and the V segment lost 5 bases, leaving 10 bases of the junction unmatched. CDR1 is SEHNR, CDR2 FQNEAQ, per germline (reference sequence). The CDR3 length is 17 residues. The CDR3 here is CASSRDRGGFRKNIQYF. The CDR3 coding sequence is TGTGCCAGCAGCCGGGACAGGGGGGGGTTTCGGAAAAACATTCAGTACTTC.

This chain uses TRBV7-2 with TRBJ1-2; D may be TRBD1 (5 bases). Germline assignment: CDR1 SGHTA and CDR2 FQGNSA. The CDR3 is made up of 11 amino acids. Between the trimmed V and J ends, which lost 9 bases and 6 bases, there was a span of 11 bases. CDR3 amino acids: CARQVSDGYTF. The DNA of the CDR3 is TGTGCCAGACAGGTCTCCGATGGCTACACCTTC.

The chain recombines TRBV29-1 with TRBJ2-2; D might be TRBD2 (5 bases). This CDR3 comprises 13 residues. Trimming removed 6 bases from V and 5 bases from J, with 13 bases in between. Germline V gene data show CDR1 as SQVTM and CDR2 as ANQGSEA. The CDR3 is CSVSAGSTGELFF. The CDR3 nucleotides are TGCAGCGTCTCTGCGGGTTCTACCGGGGAGCTGTTTTTT.